The 3 T cell receptor beta chains reported below all come from one sample, sequenced in a study of regulatory T cells in long-lasting Graves disease. Combining iRepertoire HTBI primers with Arm-PCR of CDR3 regions, the authors built TCR beta libraries. Each CDR3 protein gets one entry after TCRdb re-called the multiplex PCR reads with MiXCR. The sample lists 300,000 to 500,000 distinct CDR3 sequences; around 20% were seen once. The time point: persistent/refractory GD, antithyroid drugs over 5 years with positive TRAb. Extracted RNA from PBMCs served as the source of the TCR library. Specimen: peripheral blood mononuclear cells (PBMCs), collected when the disease was refractory, from a patient treated with antithyroid drugs. These receptors all come from a female donor with Graves disease.

This clonotype was found many times. This chain uses TRBV12-3 or TRBV12-4 with TRBJ2-5; D call uncertain. CDR3 length equals 12 residues. The V end lost 4 bases, the J end lost 5 bases, and 8 bases lay between the germline ends. CDR3 bases: TGTGCCAGCAGTTCTCGGTCGGAGACCCAGTACTTC. This encodes CASSSRSETQYF.

This clonotype was detected a few times. The genes are TRBV6-5 and TRBJ1-2, with 12 bases aligning to TRBD1. This CDR3 has 15 residues. V lost 4 bases and J lost 8; bases outside the gene matches: 8. Germline CDR1 MNHEY, CDR2 SVGAGI. CDR3 region: CASSSTGTGGQGYTF. CDR3 in DNA: TGTGCCAGCAGTTCTACCGGGACAGGGGGCCAGGGCTACACCTTC.

The table lists this clonotype with a few counts. The V call is TRBV7-2, the J call TRBJ2-2, with unresolved D. Trimming stripped 5 bases from V and 1 base from J, with 11 bases between. Germline values: CDR1 SGHTA, CDR2 FQGNSA. The CDR3 loop spans 15 amino acids. The CDR3 loop reads CASSDNPGNTGELFF. CDR3 DNA: TGTGCCAGCAGCGACAACCCCGGGAACACCGGGGAGCTGTTTTTT.